This passage covers 22 T cell receptor beta chains from one sample sequenced in a study of CD8 T cells in Susac syndrome. A quantity of about 0.5 to 1 ug RNA underwent reverse transcription using random hexamers. One entry per CDR3 protein, called by TCRdb with MiXCR from the immunoSEQ multiplex PCR reads. The top ten clones hold approximately 0.12% of a sample with 400,000 or so distinct CDR3 sequences, more than 70% of them seen once. Sequences were obtained from CD8+ T cells from PBMCs. The receptors were gathered from a human donor with multiple sclerosis.

The chain carries TRBV15 and TRBJ1-3; possible D gene TRBD1, 6 bases. CDR1 and CDR2 from the germline V gene are LNHNV and YYDKDF (reference sequence). This CDR3 is built from 14 residues. Trimming cost V 7 bases and J 4 bases, with 14 bases left between them. The CDR3 DNA reads as TGTGCCACCAACGGGCAGGGGATGGGAAACACCATATATTTT. Protein: CATNGQGMGNTIYF.

This rearrangement joins TRBV5-1 to TRBJ1-4; D is ambiguous. The CDR3 consists of 17 residues. Germline V CDR1 and CDR2: SGHRS, YFSETQ. With 0 bases removed from V and 6 bases from J, the gap between germline ends came to 18 bases. The DNA of the CDR3 is TGCGCCAGCAGCTTGGCGGAGACGGGAAGGTGGTATGAAAAACTGTTTTTT. It yields the protein CASSLAETGRWYEKLFF.

The chain uses TRBV6-6 and TRBJ2-7; D is unclear. V gave up 7 bases and J gave up 4 bases, with 8 bases separating them. This CDR3 comprises 11 residues. The V gene's germline CDR1 is MNHNY and CDR2 SVGAGI (reference sequence). The chain's CDR3 is CASTEGYEQYF. In DNA form, the CDR3 reads TGTGCCAGCACAGAAGGGTACGAGCAGTACTTC.

The chain carries TRBV5-4 and TRBJ1-2; TRBD1 aligns across 9 bases. Germline values: CDR1 SGHNT, CDR2 YYREEE (reference sequence). Losses at the gene ends were 0 bases for V and 4 bases for J; bases not matched to a gene: 7. The CDR3 is 16 residues long. This chain's CDR3 is CASSLARDRVTYGYTF. The CDR3 DNA sequence: TGTGCCAGCAGCTTGGCCAGGGACAGGGTAACCTATGGCTACACCTTC. The full variable domain, in which reference TRBV5-4 and TRBJ1-2 provide the parts outside the CDR3, is ETGVTQSPTHLIKTRGQQVTLRCSSQSGHNTVSWYQQALGQGPQFIFQYYREEENGRGNFPPRFSGLQFPNYSSELNVNALELDDSALYLCASSLARDRVTYGYTFGSGTRLTVV.

The chain is built from TRBV2 and TRBJ1-5; the D is unclear. There are 14 residues in the CDR3. V gave up 8 bases and J gave up 3 bases, with 14 bases separating them. The germline CDR1 and CDR2 sequences are SNHLY and FYNNEI. CDR3 residues: CASGNRELNQPQHF. CDR3 bases: TGTGCCAGCGGGAACCGGGAGCTCAATCAGCCCCAGCATTTT. Looking up the rest from reference TRBV2 and TRBJ1-5 gives the full variable domain: EPEVTQTPSHQVTQMGQEVILRCVPISNHLYFYWYRQILGQKVEFLVSFYNNEISEKSEIFDDQFSVERPDGSNFTLKIRSTKLEDSAMYFCASGNRELNQPQHFGDGTRLSIL.

The chain employs TRBV10-2 and TRBJ2-5, with a weak D call TRBD1 (5 bases). There are 12 residues in the CDR3. Per germline, CDR1 WSHSY and CDR2 SAAADI. Trimming removed 4 bases from V and 3 bases from J, with 6 bases in between. The CDR3 DNA reads as TGCGCCAGCAGTGTCAGGGAAGAGACCCAGTACTTC. Its translation: CASSVREETQYF.

The chain joins TRBV29-1 to TRBJ1-1; D not resolved. CDR3 size: 11 residues. Germline values: CDR1 SQVTM, CDR2 ANQGSEA. The V end was cut by 7 bases, the J end by 10 bases, with 16 bases between. The CDR3 sequence: CSGSTEVVAFF. CDR3 DNA sequence: TGCAGCGGTAGTACGGAGGTCGTAGCTTTCTTT.

This chain connects TRBV11-2 to TRBJ2-7; 8 bases line up with TRBD1. Per germline, CDR1 SGHAT and CDR2 FQNNGV. This CDR3 contains 13 residues. The J segment lost 7 bases and the V segment lost 5 bases, leaving 7 bases of the junction unmatched. The CDR3 DNA reads TGTGCCAGCAGCCTACCCGGGACAGGAGAGCAGTACTTC. Protein: CASSLPGTGEQYF. Supplemented by reference TRBV11-2 and TRBJ2-7, the full variable domain reads EAGVAQSPRYKIIEKRQSVAFWCNPISGHATLYWYQQILGQGPKLLIQFQNNGVVDDSQLPKDRFSAERLKGVDSTLKIQPAKLEDSAVYLCASSLPGTGEQYFGPGTRLTVT.

The table lists this clonotype with a few counts. This chain links TRBV20-1 with TRBJ2-7; D remains unclear. The V end lost 0 bases, the J end lost 4 bases, and 10 bases lay between the germline ends. The CDR3 sequence is 13 residues long. CDR1 and CDR2 (germline): DFQATT, SNEGSKA (reference sequence). The CDR3 coding sequence is TGCAGTGCTAGAGATTACGGCGGATACGAGCAGTACTTC. Translated: CSARDYGGYEQYF.

V gene TRBV4-1 combines with J gene TRBJ1-4, with a weak D call TRBD1 (6 bases). Trimming cost V 4 bases and J 8 bases, with 11 bases left between them. Germline CDR1 is MGHRA and CDR2 is YSYEKL. The CDR3 is made up of 13 amino acids. CDR3 region: CASSPGQLEKLFF. Here the CDR3 DNA reads TGCGCCAGCAGCCCCGGACAGTTGGAAAAACTGTTTTTT.

The V gene is TRBV4-1, the J gene TRBJ2-7, with unresolved D. The CDR3 is made up of 13 amino acids. Trimming removed 1 base at V and 3 bases at J, with 7 bases between. The germline CDR1 and CDR2 sequences are MGHRA and YSYEKL. The CDR3 spells CASSQVFYYEQYF. CDR3 DNA: TGCGCCAGCAGCCAAGTCTTCTACTACGAGCAGTACTTC.

This clonotype was recorded once. The V gene is TRBV12-3 or TRBV12-4, the J gene TRBJ2-1, with a possible D match to TRBD2 (7 bases). This CDR3 has 13 amino acids. The ends were cut back, 8 bases at V and 8 bases at J, with 16 bases in the middle. The CDR3 region has the DNA TGTGCCAGCTCCCCGCGGGGGCCAGATGAGCAGTTCTTC. This translates into CASSPRGPDEQFF.

Details on this clonotype: One end of the junction fails to match germline, which may point to a read error. The chain uses TRBV2 and TRBJ2-7; 11 nucleotides line up with TRBD2. There are 16 residues in the CDR3. Germline assignment: CDR1 SNHLY and CDR2 FYNNEI. Here the CDR3 reads CAISDLAGGFLYEQYF. For the CDR3, the DNA is TGTGCCATCAGTGACCTAGCGGGGGGATTTCTCTACGAGCAGTACTTC.

V is TRBV30 and J is TRBJ2-6; a weak D match, TRBD1 (6 bases). V gave up 7 bases and J gave up 1 base, with 11 bases separating them. The CDR3 spans 14 residues. Germline V CDR1 and CDR2: GTSNPN, SVGIG (reference sequence). Written as DNA, the CDR3 is TGTGCCTTTTCACAGGGATCTGGGGCCAACGTCCTGACTTTC. It is translated as CAFSQGSGANVLTF.

This chain joins TRBV29-1 and TRBJ2-2; perhaps D is TRBD1 or TRBD2 (5 bases each). The CDR3 runs 14 residues. V lost 1 base, J lost 4 bases, and 10 bases lay in between. Looked up from germline, CDR1 is SQVTM and CDR2 is ANQGSEA. CDR3 sequence reads: CSVEAGAGTGELFF. CDR3 nucleotides: TGCAGCGTTGAAGCTGGGGCGGGCACCGGGGAGCTGTTTTTT.

The count of this clonotype is one. The chain joins TRBV6-5 to TRBJ2-7; D possibly uses TRBD1 or TRBD2 (5 bases each). V was trimmed by 2 bases and J by 0 bases, leaving 8 bases between them. Looked up from germline, CDR1 is MNHEY and CDR2 is SVGAGI. CDR3 length: 14 amino acids. This CDR3 reads CASSYKGSSYEQYF. In DNA, the CDR3 is TGTGCCAGCAGTTACAAGGGGAGCTCCTACGAGCAGTACTTC.

J is TRBJ1-4 and V is TRBV20-1, with D possibly being TRBD1 (6 bases). V was trimmed by 5 bases and J by 7 bases, leaving 17 bases between them. CDR3 length equals 14 residues. Per germline, CDR1 DFQATT and CDR2 SNEGSKA (reference sequence). The DNA for the CDR3 is TGCAGTGCTCCTGTAGGGGGTCGGTTTGAAAAACTGTTTTTT. It codes for CSAPVGGRFEKLFF.

This rearrangement joins TRBV7-8 to TRBJ2-1; the match to TRBD2 covers 13 bases. There are 15 residues in the CDR3. The trim removed 3 bases at V and 5 bases at J, leaving 1 base unmatched. CDR1 is SGHVS and CDR2 is FQNEAQ in the germline V gene. This CDR3 is CASSFGTSGNNEQFF. CDR3 sequence (DNA): TGTGCCAGCAGCTTCGGGACTAGCGGGAACAATGAGCAGTTCTTC. The full variable domain, completed using reference TRBV7-8 and TRBJ2-1, is GAGVSQSPRYKVAKRGQDVALRCDPISGHVSLFWYQQALGQGPEFLTYFQNEAQLDKSGLPSDRFFAERPEGSVSTLKIQRTQQEDSAVYLCASSFGTSGNNEQFFGPGTRLTVL.

J is TRBJ1-1 and V is TRBV7-9; D remains unclear. Trimming cost V 1 base and J 4 bases, with 7 bases left between them. There are 13 residues in the CDR3. CDR1 and CDR2 from the germline V gene are SEHNR and FQNEAQ (reference sequence). CDR3 residues: CASSLDLGTEAFF. The DNA for the CDR3 is TGTGCCAGCAGCTTAGATTTGGGCACTGAAGCTTTCTTT.

This rearrangement joins TRBV30 to TRBJ1-1; 11 bases are a match to TRBD1. With V trimmed by 6 bases and J by 6 bases, 15 bases remained unmatched. Germline V gene sequence: CDR1 GTSNPN, CDR2 SVGIG (reference sequence). The CDR3 extends over 16 amino acids. As DNA, the CDR3 is TGTGCCTGTACCGGGACAGGGGGTTTTAGATACGCTGAAGCTTTCTTT. Protein sequence: CACTGTGGFRYAEAFF.

This clonotype was observed once. The V gene is TRBV28, the J gene TRBJ1-2; D gene ambiguous. The V gene's germline CDR1 is MDHEN and CDR2 SYDVKM. Trimming removed 7 bases at V and 6 bases at J, with 21 bases between. This CDR3 contains 15 residues. The CDR3 sequence is CASTRGQNIDDGYTF. The CDR3 DNA reads as TGTGCCAGCACCCGGGGTCAGAACATCGATGATGGCTACACCTTC.

The CDR3: CASSTAGPWDYGYTF. The CDR3 nucleotides read TGTGCCAGCAGCACCGCAGGGCCCTGGGACTATGGCTACACCTTC. The chain recombines TRBV3-1 with TRBJ1-2; a possible D gene is TRBD1 (5 bases). This CDR3 spans 15 amino acids. The V end lost 5 bases, the J end lost 3 bases, and 16 bases lay between the germline ends. Germline CDR1 reads LGHDT; CDR2 reads YNNKEL (reference sequence). Full variable domain (outside the CDR3, taken from reference TRBV3-1 and TRBJ1-2): DTAVSQTPKYLVTQMGNDKSIKCEQNLGHDTMYWYKQDSKKFLKIMFSYNNKELIINETVPNRFSPKSPDKAHLNLHINSLELGDSAVYFCASSTAGPWDYGYTFGSGTRLTVV.